This is a list of T cell receptor beta chains from one sample in a study of shared clonotypes between healthy human individuals. Measured with immunoSEQ multiplex PCR; TCRdb has only the in-frame clones, and not every one. The sample carries approximately 470,000 clones, approximately 78% recorded once. The sample consisted of PBMCs. Receptors originate from a middle-aged woman in good health. Some clones in this sample may be carry-over from other donors' samples. The CDR3 runs from the conserved cysteine through the conserved F or W. D genes are given only for firm matches.

V	J	D	CDR3	DNA
TRBV10-3	TRBJ1-1	NA	CAIRAGYFGNSEAFF	TGTGCCATCAGGGCGGGGTATTTCGGAAACTCCGAAGCTTTCTTT
TRBV14	TRBJ2-7	NA	CASSAGYEQYF	TGTGCCAGCTCGGCGGGGTACGAGCAGTACTTC
TRBV4-1	TRBJ1-4	TRBD1	CASSRQGEKLFF	TGCGCCAGCAGTCGACAGGGGGAAAAACTGTTTTTT
TRBV10-2	TRBJ1-2	NA	CASSGGQLGVGYTF	TGCGCCAGCAGTGGAGGACAGCTCGGTGTTGGCTACACCTTC
TRBV29-1	TRBJ2-7	NA	CSVTPGQTYEQYF	TGCAGCGTGACACCCGGACAGACCTACGAGCAGTACTTC
TRBV28	TRBJ2-7	NA	CASMRVFPYEQYF	TGTGCCAGCATGAGGGTTTTCCCCTACGAGCAGTACTTC
TRBV5-1	TRBJ2-7	NA	CATRPRAGQAYEQYF	TGCGCCACCCGCCCCCGGGCAGGGCAAGCCTACGAGCAGTACTTC
TRBV5-4	TRBJ2-5	NA	CASSPQREAQETQYF	TGTGCCAGCAGCCCCCAGAGGGAGGCTCAAGAGACCCAGTACTTC
TRBV5-1	TRBJ2-7	NA	CASSHREGAYEQYF	TGCGCCAGCAGCCACCGGGAAGGGGCCTACGAGCAGTACTTC
TRBV19	TRBJ1-4	TRBD1	CASSVRDSGKLFF	TGTGCCAGTAGTGTCCGGGACAGTGGAAAACTGTTTTTT
TRBV10-1	TRBJ1-1	NA	CASSESVEVTEAFF	TGCGCCAGCAGTGAGTCCGTGGAAGTAACTGAAGCTTTCTTT
TRBV6-6	TRBJ1-2	NA	CASSGYGYTF	TGTGCCTCCTCAGGCTATGGCTACACCTTC
TRBV5-6	TRBJ1-3	NA	CASSGEQGAGNTIYF	TGTGCCAGCAGCGGAGAACAGGGAGCTGGAAACACCATATATTTT
TRBV7-9	TRBJ1-1	NA	CASSFDSPEAFF	TGTGCCAGCAGCTTTGACAGCCCTGAAGCTTTCTTT
TRBV2	TRBJ2-1	TRBD2	CASSEDGLAYNEQFF	TGTGCCAGCAGTGAAGATGGACTAGCGTACAATGAGCAGTTCTTC
TRBV5-1	TRBJ2-1	NA	CASSAAGRNNEQFF	TGCGCCAGCTCAGCGGCGGGAAGGAATAATGAGCAGTTCTTC